There are a few counts of the clone carrying this T cell receptor beta chain. The antigen is unknown. The data were taken from a study of identical twins. The CDR3 spans 12 residues. Trimming stripped 5 bases from V and 6 bases from J, with 10 bases between. Each CDR3 protein gets one entry after TCRdb re-called the 5' RACE reads with MiXCR. Here the sample spans 400,000 to 550,000 distinct CDR3 sequences, 14% being singletons. Regarding the study as a whole: Less excess twin sharing appeared in beta out-of-frame sequences. Part of the zero-insertion signal could reflect confounding by invariant MAIT and iNKT cells.

This sample also appeared in a second study, on yellow fever vaccine responses in identical twins.

This TCR was sampled from a woman younger than 35 in good health. The V gene is TRBV12-3 or TRBV12-4, the J gene TRBJ1-1, with D possibly being TRBD1 (6 bases). The sequenced sample was CD4+ T cells sorted from blood. CDR3 amino acids: CASSRQAAEAFF. The CDR3 DNA follows: TGTGCCAGCAGTAGACAGGCCGCTGAAGCTTTCTTT.